These T cell receptor beta chains were read from a single sample in a study of blood T cell repertoires in COVID-19. Some clones are missing from TCRdb's copy, which holds only in-frame ones; the method was immunoSEQ multiplex PCR. The sample has tens of thousands of clones; 70% to 85% are singletons. The sequencing input was peripheral blood. The receptors here all came from a man in his 60s with acute or convalescent COVID-19. CDR3s include the opening cysteine and the closing phenylalanine or tryptophan. Fields, in order: D gene, V gene, J gene, clone size, CDR3 DNA, CDR3 protein. A D gene is named only where the DNA matches it firmly. Some rows mark clone size as missing; the rest say once, few, many or name a class of expanded clone.

-	TRBV29-1	TRBJ1-1	-	TGCAGCGTTAGCAAGGGGCCGAACACTGAAGCTTTCTTT	CSVSKGPNTEAFF
-	TRBV4-3	TRBJ1-6	-	TGCGCCAGCAGCCAAGATGGGGGGGAAGCCTATAATTCACCCCTCCACTTT	CASSQDGGEAYNSPLHF
-	TRBV19	TRBJ2-5	-	TGTGCCAGTAGTCAAATGAGCGCCCGCCAAGAGACCCAGTACTTC	CASSQMSARQETQYF
TRBD1	TRBV5-6	TRBJ2-5	-	TGTGCCAGCAGCTTGGGACAGGGAGTCCAAGAGACCCAGTACTTC	CASSLGQGVQETQYF
TRBD2	TRBV19	TRBJ2-5	-	TGTGCCAGTAGTTCGGCGGGAGCAACAGAGACCCAGTACTTC	CASSSAGATETQYF
TRBD2	TRBV6-6	TRBJ2-5	-	TGTGCCAGCAGCGACCTGGGGGGGCAAGAGACCCAGTACTTC	CASSDLGGQETQYF
-	TRBV21-1	TRBJ1-3	-	TGTGCCAGCAGCAAACTGATTCCCCCGGGTGACAGGGGGACTGGAAACACCATATATTTT	CASSKLIPPGDRGTGNTIYF
TRBD2	TRBV2	TRBJ2-2	-	TGTGCCAGCTATCTAGCGGAGGGACGACCCGGGGAGCTGTTTTTT	CASYLAEGRPGELFF
-	TRBV27	TRBJ2-7	-	TGTGCCAGCAGTTTGGACACCTACGAGCAGTACTTC	CASSLDTYEQYF
TRBD2	TRBV5-1	TRBJ2-1	-	TGCGCCAGCAGCATAGCACCGGGACTAGCGGGATACAATGAGCAGTTCTTC	CASSIAPGLAGYNEQFF
-	TRBV4-1	TRBJ2-1	-	TGCGCCAGCAGCCAAGATTTAGATGAGCAGTTCTTC	CASSQDLDEQFF
TRBD1	TRBV29-1	TRBJ1-1	few	TGCAGCGGGAACAGGGGGGCTAACACTGAAGCTTTCTTT	CSGNRGANTEAFF
TRBD2	TRBV4-3	TRBJ2-5	-	TGCGCCAGCAGCCAAGATCGACTAGCGGGAGCGGAGACCCAGTACTTC	CASSQDRLAGAETQYF
-	TRBV29-1	TRBJ1-1	-	TGCAGCGGAACCGACAGAGATTACACTGAAGCTTTCTTT	CSGTDRDYTEAFF
-	TRBV27	TRBJ2-7	-	TGTGCCAGCAGTTTAATCCCAGGGGACTCCTACGAGCAGTACTTC	CASSLIPGDSYEQYF
TRBD2	TRBV7-2	TRBJ2-1	few	TGTGCCAGCAGCTTAGGAGTTAGCGGGAGTTATGAGCAGTTCTTC	CASSLGVSGSYEQFF
TRBD1	TRBV9	TRBJ2-7	-	TGTGCCAGCAGCGTAGGGCAGGGGGCGGGCGAGCAGTACTTC	CASSVGQGAGEQYF
-	TRBV6-5	TRBJ2-2	once	TGTGCCAGCACCATGACAGCGACGAACACCGGGGAGCTGTTTTTT	CASTMTATNTGELFF
-	TRBV7-8	TRBJ2-6	-	TGTGCCAGCAGCTTAGCGGCATCTGGGGCCAACGTCCTGACTTTC	CASSLAASGANVLTF
TRBD1	TRBV27	TRBJ1-3	-	TGTGCCAGCAGTTGGGACAGGGAGTGCAGAAACACCATATATTTT	CASSWDRECRNTIYF
TRBD2	TRBV27	TRBJ2-3	-	TGTGCCAGCAGTAGCGGGAGTGTGACAGATACGCAGTATTTT	CASSSGSVTDTQYF
-	TRBV7-8	TRBJ2-7	-	TGTGCCAGCAGCTTGTTATACGAGCAGTACTTC	CASSLLYEQYF
-	TRBV10-1	TRBJ2-3	-	TGCGCCAGCTCCACGGTTCTCACAGATACGCAGTATTTT	CASSTVLTDTQYF
TRBD1	TRBV5-1	TRBJ2-7	-	TGCGCCAGCAGCTTGGGTGCAGGGGGCACCTACGAGCAGTACTTC	CASSLGAGGTYEQYF
-	TRBV19	TRBJ1-1	-	TGTGCCAGTACCTTGAACAGGGTCGGGACTGAAGCTTTCTTT	CASTLNRVGTEAFF
-	TRBV5-4	TRBJ2-3	-	TGTGCCAGCAGCTCTGCAGGGTTGACAGATACGCAGTATTTT	CASSSAGLTDTQYF
-	TRBV3-1/TRBV3-2	TRBJ1-5	-	TGTGCCAGCAGCCCGAACGGCAGACTAGGCAATCAGCCCCAGCATTTT	CASSPNGRLGNQPQHF
TRBD2	TRBV3-1/TRBV3-2	TRBJ2-3	-	TGTGCCAGCAGCCATGTAGCGGGAGCAGAAGATACGCAGTATTTT	CASSHVAGAEDTQYF
-	TRBV10-3	TRBJ2-7	-	TGTGCCATCAGAGACGGGTTGAGCGAGCAGTACTTC	CAIRDGLSEQYF
TRBD1	TRBV19	TRBJ2-2	-	TGTGCCAGTAATGACAGGGCTGGGGGGGAGCTGTTTTTT	CASNDRAGGELFF
-	TRBV10-1	TRBJ2-1	-	TGCGCCAGCAGCCGGGGTGGTGGCGATGAGCAGTTCTTC	CASSRGGGDEQFF
-	TRBV5-1	TRBJ1-6	-	TGCGCCAGCAGCTTTCAGGGGTATAATTCACCCCTCCACTTT	CASSFQGYNSPLHF
TRBD2	TRBV5-4	TRBJ2-3	once	TGTGCCAGCACCGAAGGACTAGCGGGAGATGCAGATACGCAGTATTTT	CASTEGLAGDADTQYF